The text below deals with one TCR beta chain. Its target is unknown. The data were obtained in a study of OX40 agonist ivuxolimab in advanced cancers. Study-level points and caveats: It was not determined which antigens were specifically recognized by the peripheral T cells that had undergone clonal expansion.

The length of the CDR3 is 16 residues. The V end lost 0 bases, the J end lost 7 bases, and 19 bases lay between the germline ends. Per the germline V gene, CDR1 is LGHNA and CDR2 is YNFKEQ. Repertoires were generated with immunoSEQ multiplex PCR, while TCRdb's copy carries only in-frame clones and drops some. The sample includes about 69,000 clones, 75% to 95% seen only once; the top ten take about 5.9%. The clonotype originates from an adult with an advanced solid tumor such as melanoma, head and neck, liver or kidney cancer. Sample: CD4+ or CD8+ T cells sorted from blood, taken in a trial of the OX40 agonist ivuxolimab. This chain links TRBV4-2 with TRBJ2-7; D remains unclear. The CDR3 loop reads CASSQDRYTTSWEQYF. The CDR3 DNA is TGTGCCAGCAGCCAAGATAGGTACACTACGTCTTGGGAGCAGTACTTC.